Listed here are 28 T cell receptor beta chains from one sample, sequenced in a study of cytomegalovirus exposure and HLA in healthy donors. With 60 Vbeta and 13 Jbeta primers, the PCR was carried out. Method: immunoSEQ multiplex PCR; TCRdb's copy keeps in-frame clones and lacks some. The sample carries under 100,000 clones, under 80% recorded once. The sample comprised PBMCs. The receptors shown here come from a human donor in good health.

This chain joins TRBV7-8 and TRBJ1-2, with 7 bases aligning to TRBD1. CDR3 length: 16 residues. CDR1 and CDR2 (germline): SGHVS, FQNEAQ. Trimming cost V 2 bases and J 8 bases; bases outside gene matches: 14. The CDR3 bases are TGTGCCAGCAGCTTATCTTTGGCGACAGGGATAGCCGGCTACACCTTC. Translating it yields CASSLSLATGIAGYTF.

This clone was counted only a few times. The V and J genes are TRBV5-4 and TRBJ1-1; D is ambiguous. Germline values: CDR1 SGHNT, CDR2 YYREEE (reference sequence). Trimming removed 6 bases from V and 1 base from J, with 16 bases in between. CDR3 length: 15 amino acids. CDR3 protein: CASTRQGGRNTEAFF. For the CDR3, the DNA is TGTGCCAGCACCCGTCAAGGCGGGCGGAACACTGAAGCTTTCTTT. The variable domain in full, completed from reference TRBV5-4 and TRBJ1-1, reads ETGVTQSPTHLIKTRGQQVTLRCSSQSGHNTVSWYQQALGQGPQFIFQYYREEENGRGNFPPRFSGLQFPNYSSELNVNALELDDSALYLCASTRQGGRNTEAFFGQGTRLTVV.

This sequence joins TRBV18 and TRBJ2-2; 11 bases are a match to TRBD1. Per germline, CDR1 KGHSH and CDR2 LQKENI. CDR3 length equals 16 residues. Trimming cost V 2 bases and J 4 bases; bases outside gene matches: 3. In DNA form, the CDR3 reads TGTGCCAGCTCACCAGGACAGGGGGCCTCCACCGGGGAGCTGTTTTTT. It translates to CASSPGQGASTGELFF.

The chain recombines TRBV10-3 with TRBJ2-3; TRBD1 aligns across 11 bases. Trimming cost V 6 bases and J 5 bases; bases outside gene matches: 7. This CDR3 spans 15 amino acids. The germline V gene has CDR1 ENHRY and CDR2 SYGVKD. The CDR3, as DNA: TGTGCCATCAGCGCCGGGACAGGGGGAAAAGATACGCAGTATTTT. Translated, it gives CAISAGTGGKDTQYF.

J is TRBJ1-2 and V is TRBV25-1, with 8 bases matching TRBD1. CDR1 MGHDK and CDR2 SYGVNS come from the germline V gene. The CDR3 runs 17 residues. The trim removed 3 bases at V and 4 bases at J, leaving 13 bases unmatched. CDR3 sequence reads: CASSDHHLYRGTYGYTF. The CDR3, as DNA: TGTGCCAGCAGTGATCACCACCTTTACAGGGGGACCTATGGCTACACCTTC.

The V gene is TRBV27, the J gene TRBJ2-7, with 10 bases lining up with TRBD2. The CDR3 runs to 15 residues. The V gene's germline CDR1 is MNHEY and CDR2 SMNVEV (reference sequence). Trimming at V came to 1 base and at J to 2 bases, leaving 2 bases not matched to a gene. CDR3 coding DNA: TGTGCCAGCAGTTTATGGCTAGCGGGAGCCTACGAGCAGTACTTC. Its translation: CASSLWLAGAYEQYF.

V and J are TRBV12-5 and TRBJ1-1; D possibly corresponds to TRBD1 (6 bases). In germline, CDR1 is LGHNT, CDR2 FRNRAP. V was clipped by 6 bases and J by 1 base, with 15 bases between them. CDR3 length: 15 residues. DNA of the CDR3: TGTGCTAGTGGGCCGACGAGGGGGGGGAACACTGAAGCTTTCTTT. Its translation: CASGPTRGGNTEAFF.

The chain uses TRBV19 and TRBJ2-5, with 9 bases that match TRBD2. The CDR3 covers 16 residues. Germline assignment: CDR1 LNHDA and CDR2 SQIVND (reference sequence). V was pared by 4 bases and J by 2 bases, with 8 bases of the junction left unmatched. The CDR3 spells CASSTISGSGQETQYF. The DNA of the CDR3 is TGTGCCAGTAGTACCATTAGCGGGAGTGGTCAAGAGACCCAGTACTTC.

V is TRBV5-4 and J is TRBJ2-1; 8 bases are a match to TRBD1. The CDR3 is made up of 16 amino acids. Germline V gene sequence: CDR1 SGHNT, CDR2 YYREEE (reference sequence). V lost 4 bases and J lost 3; bases outside the gene matches: 9. DNA of the CDR3: TGTGCCAGCAGCGCTGCAGGGGGCGATGGCTACAATGAGCAGTTCTTC. Translating it yields CASSAAGGDGYNEQFF.

This clone was seen a single time. This sequence joins TRBV18 and TRBJ1-5; TRBD1 agrees at 9 bases. Trimming removed 3 bases from V and 6 bases from J; junction bases left unmatched: 3. This CDR3 region has 14 residues. From germline, CDR1 is KGHSH and CDR2 LQKENI. CDR3 DNA sequence: TGTGCCAGCTCACCGACAGGGGGTAGTCAGCCCCAGCATTTT. Residues: CASSPTGGSQPQHF.

This clone was counted only a few times. The chain joins TRBV7-9 to TRBJ2-3; no firm D call. Trimming removed 5 bases at V and 2 bases at J, with 11 bases between. The CDR3 runs to 14 residues. CDR1 SEHNR and CDR2 FQNEAQ come from the germline V gene (reference sequence). The CDR3 reads CASSPTSSTDTQYF. The CDR3 DNA reads as TGTGCCAGCAGCCCGACAAGTTCCACAGATACGCAGTATTTT. Using reference TRBV7-9 and TRBJ2-3 for the parts outside the CDR3, the full variable domain is DTGVSQNPRHKITKRGQNVTFRCDPISEHNRLYWYRQTLGQGPEFLTYFQNEAQLEKSRLLSDRFSAERPKGSFSTLEIQRTEQGDSAMYLCASSPTSSTDTQYFGPGTRLTVL.

The J gene is TRBJ2-3, the V gene TRBV4-1, with 10 bases lining up with TRBD2. Per germline, CDR1 MGHRA and CDR2 YSYEKL. The CDR3 runs 21 residues. Germline trimming cut 0 bases from V and 1 base from J; bases unmatched to any gene: 16. The CDR3 DNA sequence: TGCGCCAGCAGCCAAGATATTAGGCGGCTAGCGGGAGTTGGACGCACAGATACGCAGTATTTT. Residues: CASSQDIRRLAGVGRTDTQYF.

CDR3 in DNA: TGTGCCTGGAGTACGGGACTCAATCAGCCCCAGCATTTT. Translating gives CAWSTGLNQPQHF. The chain is built from TRBV30 and TRBJ1-5, with a possible D match to TRBD1 (5 bases). The CDR3 is 13 residues long. Trimming removed 2 bases from V and 3 bases from J, with 8 bases in between. Per the germline V gene, CDR1 is GTSNPN and CDR2 is SVGIG (reference sequence).

This clone was seen more than once but under ten times. The rearrangement uses TRBV7-8 and TRBJ2-7; D is uncertain. V was clipped by 10 bases and J by 3 bases, with 13 bases between them. The CDR3 is 12 residues long. The germline CDR1 and CDR2 sequences are SGHVS and FQNEAQ. CDR3 amino acids: CANNLVVYEQYF. CDR3 DNA: TGTGCCAACAACTTAGTCGTCTACGAGCAGTACTTC.

The chain combines TRBV27 with TRBJ1-5; unclear D gene. The CDR3 extends over 14 amino acids. V lost 5 bases to trimming and J lost 6 bases, with 14 bases between them. CDR1 MNHEY and CDR2 SMNVEV come from the germline V gene (reference sequence). CDR3 in amino acids: CASSMRGAGQPQHF. CDR3 sequence (DNA): TGTGCCAGCAGTATGCGGGGAGCTGGTCAGCCCCAGCATTTT.

This rearrangement joins TRBV5-4 to TRBJ1-2; D not certain. V was shortened by 2 bases and J by 4 bases, with 6 bases between the two germline ends. CDR1 and CDR2 from the germline V gene are SGHNT and YYREEE (reference sequence). There are 12 residues in the CDR3. The CDR3 DNA reads as TGTGCCAGCAGCTTAGACTTCTATGGCTACACCTTC. It encodes CASSLDFYGYTF.

This chain links TRBV11-2 with TRBJ2-1; D possibly corresponds to TRBD1 (6 bases). Trimming stripped 5 bases from V and 4 bases from J, with 18 bases between. The CDR3 contains 16 residues. Germline V gene lookup returns CDR1 SGHAT and CDR2 FQNNGV. In DNA form, the CDR3 reads TGTGCCAGCAGCCCGGACAGTTTCTTGCGTTACAATGAGCAGTTCTTC. It is translated as CASSPDSFLRYNEQFF.

The V gene is TRBV4-3, the J gene TRBJ2-7; D possibly corresponds to TRBD1 (6 bases). V was cut by 0 bases and J by 3 bases, with 15 bases left in between. The length of the CDR3 is 16 residues. Germline assignment: CDR1 LGHNA and CDR2 YSLEER. As DNA, the CDR3 is TGCGCCAGCAGCCAAGATTCAACGGGACATTTCTACGAGCAGTACTTC. It is translated as CASSQDSTGHFYEQYF.

The chain recombines TRBV6-6 with TRBJ2-1, with D maybe TRBD1 (5 bases). Trimming removed 6 bases at V and 7 bases at J, with 10 bases between. The germline CDR1 and CDR2 sequences are MNHNY and SVGAGI (reference sequence). This CDR3 comprises 12 residues. In DNA form, the CDR3 reads TGTGCCAGCAGGACCAAGGGGAATGAGCAGTTCTTC. It specifies CASRTKGNEQFF.

This sequence joins TRBV29-1 and TRBJ2-1; 10 bases agree with TRBD2. The CDR3 runs 16 residues. Germline CDR1 and CDR2: SQVTM and ANQGSEA. Trimming at V came to 1 base and at J to 0 bases, leaving 3 bases not matched to a gene. In DNA form, the CDR3 reads TGCAGCGTTGAAGGGACTAGCGGTCCCTCCTACAATGAGCAGTTCTTC. Translated: CSVEGTSGPSYNEQFF.

This clone was seen once. The J gene is TRBJ2-3, the V gene TRBV18; perhaps TRBD1 as D (8 bases). V lost 4 bases, J lost 1 base, and 15 bases lay in between. CDR3 length: 16 amino acids. CDR1 and CDR2 from the germline V gene are KGHSH and LQKENI. The CDR3 nucleotides are TGTGCCAGCTCACGCGGGGGACAGGCCCGCACAGATACGCAGTATTTT. This translates into CASSRGGQARTDTQYF.

This chain connects TRBV11-2 to TRBJ2-7, with D possibly TRBD2 on 5 matching bases. This CDR3 region has 15 residues. The V and J ends lost 2 bases and 2 bases respectively, with 13 bases between them. CDR1 SGHAT and CDR2 FQNNGV come from the germline V gene. The CDR3 DNA reads TGTGCCAGCAGCTTACGGCCTCCCGGGACCTACGAGCAGTACTTC. This gives the protein CASSLRPPGTYEQYF.

This clone was recorded only once. V is TRBV7-8 and J is TRBJ1-5; D not certain. Trimming shortened V by 5 bases and J by 6 bases, and 11 bases separated the two germline ends. This CDR3 comprises 13 residues. Germline V gene lookup returns CDR1 SGHVS and CDR2 FQNEAQ. The DNA for the CDR3 is TGTGCCAGCAGCCCAGGTTACGGTCAGCCCCAGCATTTT. Its protein is CASSPGYGQPQHF.

The CDR3 is CASSLARRLAGGRSYNEQFF. DNA for the CDR3: TGTGCCAGCAGCTTAGCGCGTCGACTAGCGGGAGGGCGCTCCTACAATGAGCAGTTCTTC. V and J are TRBV7-8 and TRBJ2-1; TRBD2 agrees at 14 bases. The CDR3 totals 20 residues. Trimming at V came to 0 bases and at J to 0 bases, leaving 7 bases not matched to a gene. Germline V gene sequence: CDR1 SGHVS, CDR2 FQNEAQ.

The rearrangement links TRBV5-1 to TRBJ2-3, with 11 bases identical to TRBD2. The CDR3 runs to 14 residues. With V trimmed by 8 bases and J by 5 bases, 7 bases remained unmatched. The V gene's germline CDR1 is SGHRS and CDR2 YFSETQ. The CDR3 DNA reads TGCGCCAGTAGAACTAGCGGGGGTCTAGATACGCAGTATTTT. This gives the protein CASRTSGGLDTQYF. Variable domain in full (rest from reference TRBV5-1 and TRBJ2-3): KAGVTQTPRYLIKTRGQQVTLSCSPISGHRSVSWYQQTPGQGLQFLFEYFSETQRNKGNFPGRFSGRQFSNSRSEMNVSTLELGDSALYLCASRTSGGLDTQYFGPGTRLTVL.

The chain has TRBV20-1 and TRBJ2-7; 9 positions agree with TRBD1. Germline CDR1 and CDR2: DFQATT and SNEGSKA (reference sequence). V dropped 8 bases and J dropped 6; count of bases not matched to a gene: 5. This CDR3 spans 11 amino acids. The CDR3 reads CSTGTGREQYF. CDR3 in DNA: TGCAGTACCGGGACAGGGCGCGAGCAGTACTTC.

The chain carries TRBV14 and TRBJ2-1, with D unclear. Germline values: CDR1 SGHDN, CDR2 FVKESK. V was clipped by 0 bases and J by 3 bases, with 3 bases between them. The CDR3 is 13 amino acids. CDR3 protein: CASSQDSYNEQFF. The CDR3 DNA follows: TGTGCCAGCAGCCAAGATAGCTACAATGAGCAGTTCTTC.

V usage is TRBV10-3 and J usage is TRBJ2-3; the match to TRBD2 covers 12 bases. CDR1 is ENHRY and CDR2 is SYGVKD in the germline V gene. Trimming cost V 5 bases and J 0 bases; bases outside gene matches: 6. The CDR3 contains 17 residues. DNA for the CDR3: TGTGCCATCAGTAGGACTAGCGGGGCCTCTAGCACAGATACGCAGTATTTT. The encoded protein is CAISRTSGASSTDTQYF.